This is a list of T cell receptor beta chains from one sample in a study of blood T cells in healthy people across ages. MiXCR, run by TCRdb on the 5' RACE reads, gives a single entry per CDR3 protein. The sample holds more than 1,400,000 distinct CDR3 sequences; around 42% are singletons and the top ten take 7% to 9%. Sequencing input: blood. Every receptor here comes from a woman aged 18-29 years in good health. Both conserved end residues are part of each CDR3. Some rows have no size entry. The others give once, few or many, or a class for an expanded clone.

clone size: few
V gene: TRBV28
CDR3 protein: CASSFGTSGSKTQYF

clone size: -
V gene: TRBV5-5
CDR3 protein: CASSLWRGALYEQYF

clone size: -
V gene: TRBV30
CDR3 protein: CAWSGSGPHSNQPQHF

clone size: -
V gene: TRBV9
CDR3 protein: CASSVVGTTNTGELFF

clone size: -
V gene: TRBV14
CDR3 protein: CASSPQGKYEHTEAFF

clone size: few
V gene: TRBV28
CDR3 protein: CASTRDLDNSPLHF

clone size: -
V gene: TRBV4-1
CDR3 protein: CASSQDRDRASDTQYF

clone size: -
V gene: TRBV4-1
CDR3 protein: CASSQARGGAIGGRPDTQYF

clone size: few
V gene: TRBV6-5
CDR3 protein: CASSYLTTGTVPYEQYF

clone size: -
V gene: TRBV11-2
CDR3 protein: CASSLGGRGHSYNEQFF

clone size: few
V gene: TRBV20-1
CDR3 protein: CSARDVRRDLEKLFF

clone size: -
V gene: TRBV6-2/TRBV6-3
CDR3 protein: CAHRGEGNQPQHF

clone size: many
V gene: TRBV20-1
CDR3 protein: CSVKGQQAGDYNEQYF

clone size: -
V gene: TRBV4-1
CDR3 protein: CASRSGTGTSYEQYF

clone size: few
V gene: TRBV12-3/TRBV12-4
CDR3 protein: CASSQGLLAFF

clone size: -
V gene: TRBV29-1
CDR3 protein: CSVGADGGDTQYF

clone size: -
V gene: TRBV4-1
CDR3 protein: CASSRDRNQETQFF

clone size: few
V gene: TRBV6-6
CDR3 protein: CASSRFLDYRQGNEQFF

clone size: many
V gene: TRBV20-1
CDR3 protein: CSVIAAQSYEQYF

clone size: few
V gene: TRBV27
CDR3 protein: CASSLVGQGDYGYTF

clone size: -
V gene: TRBV5-1
CDR3 protein: CASSSRTGYSYGYTF

clone size: -
V gene: TRBV20-1
CDR3 protein: CSASLTGGSHEQYF

clone size: -
V gene: TRBV29-1
CDR3 protein: CSAGRAVNDEQYF

clone size: many
V gene: TRBV15
CDR3 protein: CATSREGLAGPWNIQYF

clone size: few
V gene: TRBV4-1
CDR3 protein: CASSQDVTSGRGHEQFF

clone size: few
V gene: TRBV7-9
CDR3 protein: CASTLERTEAFF

clone size: -
V gene: TRBV5-1
CDR3 protein: CATALGARSTDTQYF

clone size: -
V gene: TRBV20-1
CDR3 protein: CSATPGTGHEQYF

clone size: -
V gene: TRBV10-3
CDR3 protein: CAISEEVLSAEAFF

clone size: -
V gene: TRBV5-1
CDR3 protein: CASSLDLDPYGQYF

clone size: once
V gene: TRBV7-7
CDR3 protein: CASTPSGQSYGYTF

clone size: -
V gene: TRBV7-2
CDR3 protein: CASSSQGGGRTDTQYF

clone size: -
V gene: TRBV12-3/TRBV12-4
CDR3 protein: CASTLTSGASYEQYF

clone size: -
V gene: TRBV4-2
CDR3 protein: CASSSYGTGAYNEQFF

clone size: -
V gene: TRBV13
CDR3 protein: CASSLTGRAGEQYF

clone size: few
V gene: TRBV9
CDR3 protein: CASSSGLRSYNSPLHF

clone size: -
V gene: TRBV27
CDR3 protein: CASSSHPNRVANEKLFF

clone size: -
V gene: TRBV10-3
CDR3 protein: CAISESRAMNTEAFF

clone size: -
V gene: TRBV6-5
CDR3 protein: CASSAPEGLAYEQYF

clone size: -
V gene: TRBV18
CDR3 protein: CASSPLATGTGYNEQFF

clone size: -
V gene: TRBV10-3
CDR3 protein: CTISSPVDSTDTQYF

clone size: -
V gene: TRBV25-1
CDR3 protein: CASSGVAGGSYEQYF

clone size: -
V gene: TRBV27
CDR3 protein: CASRSAGQGGRLEQYF

clone size: once
V gene: TRBV18
CDR3 protein: CASSPLRENEKLFF

clone size: -
V gene: TRBV9
CDR3 protein: CASSVGGTVTNEQFF

clone size: -
V gene: TRBV30
CDR3 protein: CAWSLQGTVKLSPLHF

clone size: many
V gene: TRBV3-1
CDR3 protein: CASSPGTLRSIQYF